This entry concerns a single T cell receptor beta chain. At least ten counts were recorded for this clone. The specificity of this receptor is unknown. The input lacks base qualities; no much larger clone sits a single base away. Library preparation used PCR. Sequencing took place on an Illumina HiSeq 4000. High-throughput sequencing was used to profile the TCR beta-chain CDR3 region of each patient. Processing in the source paper ran as follows. CDR3 differences across clinicopathological groups were used to build a classifier for discriminating distant-metastatic papillary thyroid cancer patients. Repertoire diversity was assessed with the Shannon index, and tumor-blood repertoire similarity with the Morisita-Horn index. The public sequencing data were trimmed at Q25 with fastp and processed into clonotypes with MiXCR by TCRdb, which kept only in-frame beta chains. None of the V and J calls come from the authors' own analysis; TCRdb made them. This sample lists about 40,000 clones; over 15% were detected once. The ten biggest clones cover roughly an eighth of the sample.

No treatment had been received by any patient before thyroid surgery. Using T-cell receptor beta sequencing, the study looked back at clinical samples from patients collected from the early 2010s to the late 2010s. This sample stems from a study of metastatic and nonmetastatic thyroid tumors (dated by TCRdb to 2019 to 2021). For context, the study as a whole: For patients with malignant and with benign thyroid disease, the researchers compared repertoires between peripheral blood samples and tumor or nodule tissue samples. Findings and caveats that apply to the study as a whole: TCR beta diversity was reported as significantly higher in malignant tumors than in benign nodules, in both blood and tumor samples.

The sample comprised tumor tissue. The TCR comes from a female donor with papillary thyroid cancer or a benign thyroid nodule (not recorded which). Some clones in this sample may be carry-over from other donors' samples.

The CDR3 amino acid sequence is: CASSFVPGQRRSEQFF. The DNA is as follows: TGTGCCAGCAGCTTCGTGCCGGGGCAAAGGCGATCTGAGCAGTTCTTC. The sequence links TRBV11-2 to TRBJ2-1, with the D call perhaps TRBD1 or TRBD2, each one matching 5 bases. The CDR3 starts with the cysteine, ends with the phenylalanine, and has 16 residues. Kept here is only the CDR3 DNA, which spans 48 bases and is read in frame from base 1. Sequences SGHAT (CDR1) and FQNNGV (CDR2) are obtained from the germline V gene. The trim is 3 bases for V and 9 bases for J, with a gap of 21 bases between the germline ends.